This TCR beta chain was sequenced for a study of T-cell memory formation after mild COVID-19 (dated by TCRdb to the early 2020s). A note on the overall study: Most TCR sequence clusters were specific to one of the two donors. In a couple of donors, T-cell clones that expanded and contracted after mild COVID-19 were tracked by sequencing TCRalpha and TCRbeta repertoires over time. Two young, previously healthy adult volunteers made up the cohort, one male and one female. Results and caveats for the whole study, not just this receptor: Balanced CD4/CD8 phenotypes were observed for clones contracting from day 15 to 85, whereas a bias towards CD4+ was observed for a second wave of clones expanding from day 15 to 37. Contracting CD4+ clones appeared mostly in the CM and EM memory subsets, whereas CD8+ clones were enriched in EMRA. Whether the second-wave clones peaking on day 37 were SARS-CoV-2 specific was not confirmed. The detection of some responding clones in pre-infection memory suggests that pre-existing cross-reactive memory T cells joined the SARS-CoV-2 response. The study included only a couple of mild cases, and larger cohorts that include severe cases with pre-infection samples were judged to be necessary.

For this clonotype: This clone's antigen is unknown. The sample holds no much larger clone one base away, and base qualities are not on file.

Ficoll-Paque density gradient centrifugation was the method used to isolate PBMCs. Sequencing instrument: Illumina NovaSeq 6000. TCRalpha and TCRbeta cDNA libraries were constructed by 5'RACE with constant-segment primers, with sample barcodes and unique molecular identifiers being introduced. RNA was extracted from every sample with Trizol reagent. Libraries were amplified in two PCR steps, with a second sample barcode and Illumina TruSeq adapters added in the second step. Sequencing of libraries was performed on an Illumina NovaSeq with 2 x 150 bp paired-end reads. Turning to the authors' computational methods: Demultiplexing of reads and collapsing into UMI-guided consensus sequences were performed with migec v1.2.7. Using mixcr v2.1.11, the UMI consensuses were aligned to TRA and TRB V and J templates and assembled into clonotypes. A clonotype was counted as expanded or contracted only when both edgeR and NoisET called the clonotype significant, with the noise models trained on biological replicates. edgeR calls used a false discovery rate-adjusted p below 0.01 and a log2 fold-change threshold of 1. As an exploratory analysis of dynamics, PCA with hierarchical clustering was applied to max-normalized trajectories of the 1000 most abundant clonotypes. Separately sequenced CD4+ and CD8+ repertoires were used to assign a CD4 or CD8 phenotype to each responding clone. TCRdb's own reprocessing of the public reads used fastp at Q25 and MiXCR and kept productive beta chains. Rows with one shared CDR3 protein collapse into an entry with the most common genes and DNA. The V and J calls and clone size are TCRdb's, not the authors'. The sample profile shows 200,000 to 300,000 distinct CDR3 sequences; over 8.5% of them were found once. 22% of the sample belongs to the ten largest clones.

The germline V gene yields LGHNA for CDR1 and YNFKEQ for CDR2. V has 1 base trimmed and J has 4 bases trimmed; junction bases matching no gene number 8. The CDR3 goes from the cysteine to the phenylalanine over 19 residues. The sequence is cut down to CDR3 DNA, 57 bases in frame from base 1. Input material: PBMCs or a T cell subset sorted from them (not recorded which). The chain joins TRBV4-2 to TRBJ2-3; 16 of the junction bases match TRBD2. The sequence was obtained from a young man who had mild COVID-19 (a few samples of this study predate the infection). The sample titles of this study are shuffled in the database, so cell type and time point are left out; the donor was told from shared clones. The DNA sequence is given as TGTGCCAGCAGCCAAGTCATTGGGACTAGCGGGGGGGCCCCAGATACGCAGTATTTT. Translated, this is CASSQVIGTSGGAPDTQYF.